These T cell receptor beta chains were read from a single sample in a study of immune evolution from preneoplasia to lung adenocarcinoma. Some clones are missing from TCRdb's copy, which holds only in-frame ones; the method was immunoSEQ multiplex PCR. In the table there are about 11,000 clones, approximately 82% of which are singletons. Source material: FFPE minimally invasive lung adenocarcinoma tissue. Receptors originate from a person aged 65 to 79 with lung adenocarcinoma. The CDR3 runs from the conserved cysteine through the conserved F or W. A D gene is named only where the DNA matches it firmly. A clone size is listed for some rows: how often the clone was seen (once, few, many), or a class if it is expanded.

D gene,clone size,V gene,J gene,CDR3 protein,CDR3 DNA
TRBD2,.,TRBV11-2,TRBJ2-7,CASSLLTSGDEQYF,TGTGCCAGCAGCTTATTGACTAGCGGAGACGAGCAGTACTTC
.,.,TRBV28,TRBJ1-2,CASSSGVYGYTF,TGTGCCAGCAGCTCAGGGGTCTATGGCTACACCTTC
.,.,TRBV10-2,TRBJ1-1,CASSRDPMNTEAFF,TGCGCCAGCAGTCGGGACCCCATGAACACTGAAGCTTTCTTT
.,few,TRBV27,TRBJ1-2,CASSTGPSHYGYTF,TGTGCCAGCAGCACAGGGCCGTCCCACTATGGCTACACCTTC
TRBD1,few,TRBV7-3,TRBJ2-1,CASSPTGYNEQFF,TGTGCCAGCAGCCCGACAGGGTACAATGAGCAGTTCTTC
TRBD1,once,TRBV6-6,TRBJ1-2,CASSSLDRGNYGYTF,TGTGCCAGCAGTTCCCTAGACAGGGGTAACTATGGCTACACCTTC
TRBD2,.,TRBV2,TRBJ2-3,CASRERGSTDTQYF,TGTGCCAGCAGAGAGCGGGGGAGCACAGATACGCAGTATTTT
.,.,TRBV6-5,TRBJ1-1,CASGIIGTEAFF,TGTGCCAGTGGGATAATCGGCACTGAAGCTTTCTTT
TRBD2,.,TRBV5-1,TRBJ2-1,CASSLLLAGVNEQFF,TGCGCCAGCAGCTTGTTGCTAGCGGGAGTCAATGAGCAGTTCTTC
TRBD2,.,TRBV5-1,TRBJ2-1,CASSPALAGGSSYNEQFF,TGCGCCAGCAGCCCCGCCCTAGCGGGGGGTAGCTCCTACAATGAGCAGTTCTTC
TRBD2,.,TRBV7-3,TRBJ2-1,CANSERGSYNEQFF,TGTGCCAACAGCGAGCGGGGCTCCTACAATGAGCAGTTCTTC
.,.,TRBV6-1,TRBJ2-5,CASTEIVRETQYF,TGTGCCAGCACCGAGATTGTCCGGGAGACCCAGTACTTC